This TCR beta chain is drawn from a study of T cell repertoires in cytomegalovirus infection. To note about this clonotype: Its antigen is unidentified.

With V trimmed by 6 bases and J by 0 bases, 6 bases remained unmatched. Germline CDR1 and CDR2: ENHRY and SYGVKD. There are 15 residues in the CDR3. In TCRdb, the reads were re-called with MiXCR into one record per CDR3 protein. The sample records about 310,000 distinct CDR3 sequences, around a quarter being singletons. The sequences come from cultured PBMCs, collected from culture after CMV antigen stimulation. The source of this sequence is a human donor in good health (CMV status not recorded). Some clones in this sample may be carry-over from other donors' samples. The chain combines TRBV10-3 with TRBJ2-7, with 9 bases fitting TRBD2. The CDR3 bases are TGTGCCATCAGCCCTCTTAGCGGGAGCTCCTACGAGCAGTACTTC. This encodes CAISPLSGSSYEQYF.